This T cell receptor beta chain originates from a study of blood T cell repertoires in COVID-19. Study background: The samples span acute and convalescent COVID-19 from the United States, Italy and Spain. The cDNA or gDNA used as material had been derived from T cells, B-cell-depleted T cells, or PBMCs.

Authors' processing steps: Amplifying reference gene primers gave estimates of nucleated cell counts. Sequencing used immunoSEQ multiplex PCR; TCRdb keeps in-frame clones, though not all of them. The V and J calls and clone size come from that table; D and trimming were worked out from the DNA. Here the sample spans 250,000 to 400,000 clones, roughly 90% being singletons. The Seattle patients joined while their infection was active and were tracked longitudinally afterward. V was clipped by 5 bases and J by 8 bases; unmatched bases: 8. This CDR3 is built from 13 residues. The V gene's germline CDR1 is SEHNR and CDR2 FQNEAQ (reference sequence).

Sequencing input: peripheral blood. This sequence originates from a woman aged 30 to 39 with COVID-19, enrolled during active disease. The rearrangement joins TRBV7-9 to TRBJ1-1, with TRBD1 matching 7 bases. CDR3 residues: CASSPRRGPEAFF. In DNA form, the CDR3 reads TGTGCCAGCAGCCCTAGGAGGGGGCCCGAAGCTTTCTTT.